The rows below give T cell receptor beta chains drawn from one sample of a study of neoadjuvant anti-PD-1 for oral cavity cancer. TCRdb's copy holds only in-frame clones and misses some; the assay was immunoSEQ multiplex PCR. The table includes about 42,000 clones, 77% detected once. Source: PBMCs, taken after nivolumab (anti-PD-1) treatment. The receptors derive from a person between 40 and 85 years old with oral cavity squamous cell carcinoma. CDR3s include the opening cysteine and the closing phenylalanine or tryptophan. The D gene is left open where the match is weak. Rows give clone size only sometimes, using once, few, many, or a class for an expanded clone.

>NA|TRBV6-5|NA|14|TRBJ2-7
CASRPRGDPYEQYF
TGTGCCAGCAGGCCCAGGGGGGACCCCTACGAGCAGTACTTC
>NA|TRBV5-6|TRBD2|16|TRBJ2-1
CASSLADYMSYNEQFF
TGTGCCAGCAGCCTAGCGGACTATATGTCCTACAATGAGCAGTTCTTC
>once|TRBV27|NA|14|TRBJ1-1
CASSPHAMNTEAFF
TGTGCCAGCAGTCCCCACGCCATGAACACTGAAGCTTTCTTT
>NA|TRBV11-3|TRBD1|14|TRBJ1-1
CASSSRGPITEAFF
TGTGCCAGCAGTAGCAGGGGGCCCATCACTGAAGCTTTCTTT
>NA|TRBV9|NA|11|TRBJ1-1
CASSATGKAFF
TGTGCCAGCAGCGCAACAGGGAAAGCTTTCTTT
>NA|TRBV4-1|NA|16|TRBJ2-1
CASSRDGALGDNEQFF
TGCGCCAGCAGCCGGGACGGGGCACTCGGAGACAATGAGCAGTTCTTC
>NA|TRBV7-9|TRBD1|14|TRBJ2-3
CASSLGTVGDTQYF
TGTGCCAGCAGCCTTGGGACAGTGGGAGATACGCAGTATTTT
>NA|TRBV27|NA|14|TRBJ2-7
CASSFRQDSYEQYF
TGTGCCAGCAGTTTTCGACAGGATTCCTACGAGCAGTACTTC
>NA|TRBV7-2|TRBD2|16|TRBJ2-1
CASSLAGGGGGNEQFF
TGTGCCAGCAGCTTAGCCGGCGGGGGGGGAGGCAATGAGCAGTTCTTC
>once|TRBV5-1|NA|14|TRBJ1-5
CASSLDGFNQPQHF
TGCGCCAGCAGCTTGGACGGATTCAATCAGCCCCAGCATTTT